Sequencing of this TCR beta chain was carried out in a study of blood T cell repertoires in COVID-19 (dated by TCRdb to 2018 to 2020). Concerning the study at large: Collaborator samples came from the United States, Italy and Spain and covered acute and convalescent phases of COVID-19. The prospective study material was composed of cDNA or gDNA derived from T cells, B-cell-depleted T cells, or PBMCs. Subjects who had been exposed to COVID-19, were actively infected with it, or had recovered from it provided the deeply sampled blood TCRbeta repertoires that made up the dataset. The repertoires were released in a freely available public database meant as a resource for research on the immune response to SARS-CoV-2. Samples came from the ongoing ImmuneRACE study (first 160 participants) plus 1,254 subjects from 6 global collaborators. Nearly every sample came with metadata listing a de-identified subject ID, COVID-19 status, age in years and sex. Where available, HLA class I and class II types were obtained from metadata supplied by the sample provider rather than from assay-based typing. Summary of the overall study and its limitations: The amount of clinical and demographic metadata varied by source and participant and was provided uncurated.

This clone was detected only once. Its binding antigen is unknown. Base qualities are not at hand, and no much larger clone is one base apart. The cysteine opens and the phenylalanine closes a CDR3 of 18 amino acids. Here the CDR3 DNA is all that survives: 54 bases in frame from base 1. Unmatched junction bases come to 14, with V trimmed by 6 bases and J by 0 bases. CDR1 and CDR2 were assigned from the germline V gene as SGHRS and YFSETQ. The immunoSEQ Assay, a bias-controlled multiplex PCR, was used to amplify TCRbeta CDR3 regions from genomic DNA. In the authors' own workflow: Within the assay, amplification of reference gene primers was used to estimate how many nucleated cells each sample contained. To quantify the absolute abundance of each unique TCRbeta CDR3 rearrangement, sequence reads were collapsed and filtered. Productive Simpson clonality was computed per sample as the square root of Simpson's diversity index over productive rearrangements. TCRdb obtained this table from immuneACCESS and retained in-frame rearrangements with V and J assigned. These tables miss some clones; where compared with another copy, unresolved V genes account for less than half of the shortfall, and the remainder is unexplained. V and J calls and clone size are those listed in that table; D and trimming were worked out from the DNA. The sample table records 300,000 to 500,000 clones; approximately 91% of these occur just once. The top ten constitute around 2% of the sample.

In the prospective study, participants were roughly 18 to 89 years old, resided in about two dozen geographic areas of the United States, and were enrolled through a virtual design. In the prospective study, cohorts were assigned on the basis of participant-reported clinical history obtained from a screening survey and a study questionnaire. Each participant in the prospective study had whole blood, serum and a nasopharyngeal or oropharyngeal swab collected by mobile phlebotomists. Participants in the prospective study had the option to provide additional blood draws and questionnaires over a roughly two-month period. Before DNA extraction, blood samples from the prospective study were shipped at room temperature or frozen.

This clonotype was sampled from a middle-aged woman with acute COVID-19. The V and J genes are TRBV5-1 and TRBJ1-5; 8 central bases correspond to TRBD1. The material sequenced was PBMCs or T cells enriched from blood (not recorded which). The CDR3 in this case is CASIAGTGRRFSNQPQHF. The DNA sequence is as follows: TGCGCCAGCATCGCCGGGACAGGTAGACGATTTAGCAATCAGCCCCAGCATTTT.